This T cell receptor beta chain was sequenced for a study of blood T cell repertoires in COVID-19 (dated by TCRdb to 2020 to 2021). Regarding the complete study: The collaborator samples originated in the United States, Italy and Spain and spanned the acute and convalescent phases of COVID-19. The material from the prospective study consisted of cDNA or gDNA derived from T cells, B-cell-depleted T cells, or PBMCs. Subjects who had been exposed to COVID-19, were actively infected with it, or had recovered from it provided the deeply sampled blood TCRbeta repertoires that made up the dataset. The repertoires were released in a freely available public database meant as a resource for research on the immune response to SARS-CoV-2. The samples were drawn from two sources: the first 160 participants of the ongoing ImmuneRACE study, and fewer than 1,500 subjects contributed by 6 global collaborators. A de-identified subject ID, COVID-19 status, age in years and sex were almost always included in the sample metadata. HLA class I and class II types, where available, came from metadata supplied by the sample provider rather than from assay-based typing. The paper's findings and limits, for the study overall: The amount of clinical and demographic metadata varied by source and participant and was provided uncurated.

In the prospective study, participants were 18 to 89 years old, resided in 24 geographic areas of the United States, and were enrolled through a virtual design. In the prospective study, cohorts were assigned on the basis of participant-reported clinical history obtained from a screening survey and a study questionnaire. For ImmuneRACE Cohort 3, a participant was defined as recovered based on two consecutive negative NP/OP PCR tests, clearance by a healthcare professional, or resolution of symptoms. Each participant in the prospective study had whole blood, serum and a nasopharyngeal or oropharyngeal swab collected by mobile phlebotomists. Additional blood draws and questionnaires over an approximately 2-month period could optionally be provided by prospective study participants. Before DNA extraction, prospective study blood samples were shipped either frozen or at room temperature. TCRbeta CDR3 regions were amplified from genomic DNA using the immunoSEQ Assay, a bias-controlled multiplex PCR. On the authors' methods: Within the assay, amplification of reference gene primers was used to estimate how many nucleated cells each sample contained. Sequence reads were collapsed and filtered to measure the absolute abundance of every unique TCRbeta CDR3 rearrangement. For each sample, productive Simpson clonality was calculated as the square root of Simpson's diversity index over productive rearrangements. Held by TCRdb, this immuneACCESS table contains in-frame sequences only and omits some clones. Under half of the omission traces to an unresolved V gene where checked; the cause of the rest is unknown. V and J calls and clone size come straight from that table; D and trimming were deduced from the DNA. This sample comprises around 300,000 clones, over 70% of them detected only once. The ten largest clones represent under 6% of the sample.

On this clone itself: Its binding antigen is unknown. No much larger clone is present one base from it, and per-base qualities are unavailable.

The trim is 6 bases for V and 1 base for J, with a gap of 3 bases between the germline ends. Counted from cysteine to phenylalanine, this CDR3 has 11 amino acids. The sequence is cut down to CDR3 DNA, 33 bases in frame from base 1. Via the germline V gene, CDR1 is MDHEN and CDR2 SYDVKM. Recombination joined TRBV28 with TRBJ1-2; no D gene can be assigned with confidence. This receptor was taken from a man aged 30 to 45 who had recovered from COVID-19. Sequencing input: PBMCs or T cells enriched from blood (not recorded which). The CDR3 here reads CASSRNYGYTF. The DNA reads TGTGCCAGCAGCCGTAACTATGGCTACACCTTC.